The rows below give T cell receptor beta chains drawn from one sample of a study of shared clonotypes between healthy human individuals. Libraries were prepared by immunoSEQ multiplex PCR; TCRdb keeps only in-frame clonotypes and omits some of them. Here the sample spans about half a million clones, more than 75% being singletons. Sequencing was performed on PBMCs. The receptors were gathered from a woman aged 35 to 49 in good health. Some clones in this sample may be carry-over from other donors' samples. CDR3s include the opening cysteine and the closing phenylalanine or tryptophan. D genes are given only for firm matches. Not all rows give a size; the values are once, few, many and, for expanded clones, a class.

TRBJ2-7 | - | TRBV25-1 | few | CASSEVHHGPAYEQYF | TGTGCCAGCAGTGAAGTTCATCATGGTCCTGCGTACGAGCAGTACTTC
TRBJ1-1 | - | TRBV28 | few | CASSWANTEAFF | TGTGCCAGCAGTTGGGCGAACACTGAAGCTTTCTTT
TRBJ2-5 | TRBD1 | TRBV14 | few | CASSQRDRGYQETQYF | TGTGCCAGCAGCCAAAGGGACAGGGGTTACCAAGAGACCCAGTACTTC
TRBJ1-4 | - | TRBV6-1 | - | CASSAPLSRAGLRREKLFF | TGTGCCAGCAGTGCCCCGCTTAGTCGGGCTGGCCTAAGGCGTGAAAAACTGTTTTTT
TRBJ2-6 | - | TRBV5-5 | once | CASRQVYSGANVLTF | TGTGCCAGCCGACAGGTTTACTCTGGGGCCAACGTCCTGACTTTC
TRBJ2-5 | - | TRBV12-2 | - | CASRRPEDSGQDDREETQYF | TGTGCAAGTCGCCGCCCGGAAGACTCGGGACAGGACGATCGTGAAGAGACCCAGTACTTC
TRBJ2-7 | - | TRBV2 | - | CASSQVTEQYF | TGTGCCAGCAGCCAAGTAACCGAGCAGTACTTC
TRBJ2-1 | - | TRBV30 | - | CAWTLLDEQFF | TGTGCCTGGACCTTACTCGATGAGCAGTTCTTC
TRBJ2-5 | TRBD1 | TRBV6-5 | - | CASSRDRVQTQYF | TGTGCCAGCAGTCGGGACAGGGTACAGACCCAGTACTTC
TRBJ2-1 | - | TRBV7-3 | once | CASSPAGRGQQFF | TGTGCCAGCAGCCCGGCCGGACGGGGACAGCAGTTCTTC
TRBJ2-3 | - | TRBV6-1 | - | CASSEDSTDTQYF | TGTGCCAGCAGTGAAGACAGCACAGATACGCAGTATTTT
TRBJ2-1 | TRBD1 | TRBV9 | once | CASSTSGDLQGAGEQFF | TGTGCCAGCAGCACCTCGGGAGACCTGCAGGGGGCGGGTGAGCAGTTCTTC
TRBJ2-5 | - | TRBV30 | - | CAWSGPLETQYF | TGTGCCTGGAGTGGACCCCTGGAGACCCAGTACTTC
TRBJ1-1 | - | TRBV27 | few | CASSLGSMGNTEAFF | TGTGCCAGCAGTTTAGGGTCCATGGGGAACACTGAAGCTTTCTTT
TRBJ2-5 | TRBD2 | TRBV7-9 | - | CASSLYNGRATETQYF | TGTGCCAGCAGCTTATATAACGGGAGGGCAACGGAGACCCAGTACTTC
TRBJ2-1 | TRBD2 | TRBV29-1 | - | CSVEGRAGGRDNEQFF | TGCAGCGTTGAAGGACGAGCGGGCGGGAGGGACAATGAGCAGTTCTTC
TRBJ1-3 | - | TRBV30 | - | CAWSQGTKRNTIYF | TGTGCCTGGTCTCAAGGGACAAAACGGAACACCATATATTTT
TRBJ2-7 | - | TRBV28 | - | CASSLLAEYEQYF | TGTGCCAGCAGTTTATTGGCGGAATACGAGCAGTACTTC
TRBJ2-3 | - | TRBV6-5 | - | CASSPTTDTQYF | TGTGCCAGCAGTCCCACCACAGATACGCAGTATTTT
TRBJ1-1 | - | TRBV18 | - | CASSPPSRVVAFF | TGTGCCAGCTCACCACCGTCCCGGGTCGTAGCTTTCTTT
TRBJ2-3 | TRBD1 | TRBV5-1 | - | CASSTGQPNTDTQYF | TGCGCCAGCAGCACGGGACAGCCAAACACAGATACGCAGTATTTT
TRBJ2-3 | - | TRBV6-5 | once | CASSSTTDTQYF | TGTGCCAGCAGCTCAACCACAGATACGCAGTATTTT